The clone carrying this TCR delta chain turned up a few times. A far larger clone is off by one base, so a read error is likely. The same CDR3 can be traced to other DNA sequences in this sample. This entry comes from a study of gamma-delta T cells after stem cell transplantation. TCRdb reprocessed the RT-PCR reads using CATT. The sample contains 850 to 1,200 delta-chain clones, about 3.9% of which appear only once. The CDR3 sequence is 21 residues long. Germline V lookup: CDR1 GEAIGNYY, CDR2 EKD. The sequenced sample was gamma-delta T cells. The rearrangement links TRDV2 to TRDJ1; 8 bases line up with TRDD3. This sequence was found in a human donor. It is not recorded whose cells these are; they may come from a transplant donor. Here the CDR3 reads CACDTGFRSTGGRQYTDKLIF. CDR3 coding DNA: TGCGCCTGTGACACCGGATTCCGGAGTACTGGGGGCCGACAGTACACCGATAAACTCATCTTT.